This T cell receptor (beta chain) was profiled in a study of technical replicates of blood from a few donors. Losses at the gene ends were 5 bases for V and 10 bases for J; bases not matched to a gene: 4. CDR1 LNHNV and CDR2 YYDKDF come from the germline V gene (reference sequence). The CDR3 runs 12 residues. Measured with immunoSEQ multiplex PCR; TCRdb has only the in-frame clones, and not every one. The table has some 99,000 clones, 95% seen once; the top ten hold 0.2% to 0.25%. V usage is TRBV15 and J usage is TRBJ2-3; 9 bases are shared with TRBD2. This sequence was found in a human donor in good health. Sequencing was performed on T cells isolated from PBMCs. The CDR3 reads CATSGGLASQYF. As DNA, the CDR3 is TGTGCCACCAGCGGGGGACTAGCTTCGCAGTATTTT.